This T cell receptor (beta chain) comes out of a study of T cell responses to AZD1222 COVID-19 vaccine. Findings and limits, study-wide: Clonal diversity may have been underestimated in mostly white British donors.

Only in-frame clones appear in the TCRdb table, and some are missing; sequencing was by immunoSEQ multiplex PCR. The sample holds some 150,000 clones, approximately 90% seen once. With regard to this clone: Its antigen remains unidentified.

CDR1 is LNHDA, CDR2 SQIVND, per germline (reference sequence). The J segment lost 5 bases and the V segment lost 5 bases, leaving 9 bases of the junction unmatched. CDR3 length: 15 residues. The TCR was taken from an adult who received the AZD1222 COVID-19 vaccine. The chain uses TRBV19 and TRBJ1-1, with 9 positions matching TRBD1. Sequences were derived from peripheral blood, sampled 28 days after the second AZD1222 dose. The CDR3 sequence is CASSSGQGSRTEAFF. CDR3 sequence (DNA): TGTGCCAGTAGTTCAGGACAGGGGTCGAGGACTGAAGCTTTCTTT.